This TCR beta chain was sequenced in a study of cytomegalovirus exposure and HLA in healthy donors. Assay: immunoSEQ multiplex PCR; the TCRdb copy retains only in-frame clones and omits some. This table has around 60,000 clones, almost 97% appearing once. CDR1 and CDR2 (germline): LGHNA, YSLEER. V lost 2 bases and J 4 bases, leaving 14 bases between the germline ends. This CDR3 contains 15 residues. The V and J genes are TRBV4-3 and TRBJ1-2; TRBD1 might be the D (5 bases). The sequenced sample consisted of PBMCs. This TCR was sampled from a woman younger than 35 in good health and CMV-seronegative. CDR3: CASSQPQGSPYGYTF. The CDR3 DNA reads TGCGCCAGCAGCCAACCCCAGGGCAGTCCCTATGGCTACACCTTC.